The 10 T cell receptor beta chains below all came from one sample that was sequenced in a study of cytomegalovirus exposure and HLA in healthy donors. The PCR employed 60 Vbeta primers together with 13 Jbeta primers. The repertoire was sequenced with immunoSEQ multiplex PCR; TCRdb's copy has only in-frame clones and lacks some. The sample lists some 150,000 clones; about 75% were seen once. The sequencing input was PBMCs. These receptors were taken from a man aged 40-49 years in good health and CMV-seronegative.

The chain couples TRBV4-1 to TRBJ1-4, with 7 bases identical to TRBD1. The CDR3 has 13 amino acids. Trimming removed 4 bases from V and 4 bases from J; junction bases left unmatched: 0. The germline V gene encodes CDR1 MGHRA and CDR2 YSYEKL. The CDR3 reads CASSRDSNEKLFF. For the CDR3, the DNA is TGCGCCAGCAGCCGGGACAGTAATGAAAAACTGTTTTTT.

This rearrangement joins TRBV27 to TRBJ2-7; 7 bases align to TRBD1. The J segment lost 2 bases and the V segment lost 5 bases, leaving 3 bases of the junction unmatched. The CDR3 runs to 13 residues. Germline CDR1 and CDR2: MNHEY and SMNVEV (reference sequence). The CDR3 bases are TGTGCCAGCAGTCTGGACAGGACCTACGAGCAGTACTTC. Its protein is CASSLDRTYEQYF.

This clone was counted between two and nine times. This sequence joins TRBV7-3 and TRBJ2-2; TRBD2 matches at 13 bases. The CDR3 is 15 residues long. Germline V gene sequence: CDR1 SGHTA, CDR2 FQGTGA. The J segment lost 9 bases and the V segment lost 4 bases, leaving 5 bases of the junction unmatched. DNA of the CDR3: TGTGCCAGCAGCTCTGGACTAGCGGGGGATCGGGAGCTGTTTTTT. This translates into CASSSGLAGDRELFF.

The chain carries TRBV9 and TRBJ2-6, with D unclear. Trimming shortened V by 3 bases and J by 0 bases, and 4 bases separated the two germline ends. CDR1 and CDR2 from the germline V gene are SGDLS and YYNGEE. The CDR3 totals 14 residues. The CDR3 DNA is TGTGCCAGCAGCGCACTCTCTGGGGCCAACGTCCTGACTTTC. Translation: CASSALSGANVLTF. Supplemented by reference TRBV9 and TRBJ2-6, the full variable domain reads DSGVTQTPKHLITATGQRVTLRCSPRSGDLSVYWYQQSLDQGLQFLIQYYNGEERAKGNILERFSAQQFPDLHSELNLSSLELGDSALYFCASSALSGANVLTFGAGSRLTVL.

This clone has more than one count but fewer than ten. The gene calls are TRBV4-1 and TRBJ1-5; 10 bases match TRBD1. This CDR3 is built from 16 residues. Germline V CDR1 and CDR2: MGHRA, YSYEKL. V lost 5 bases, J lost 7 bases, and 11 bases stayed unmatched. CDR3 nucleotide sequence: TGCGCCAGCAGCACCGAGGGGACAGGGGTAGGCCAGCCCCAGCATTTT. It translates to CASSTEGTGVGQPQHF.

The sample holds one count of this clone. The rearrangement uses TRBV5-1 and TRBJ2-5; 8 bases line up with TRBD2. The CDR3 covers 14 residues. J gave up 4 bases and V 4 bases, and 6 bases lay outside the gene matches. Germline assignment: CDR1 SGHRS and CDR2 YFSETQ. The CDR3 reads CASSPPGGAETQYF. CDR3 bases: TGCGCCAGCAGCCCCCCCGGGGGGGCAGAGACCCAGTACTTC.

This chain connects TRBV19 to TRBJ2-1; maybe TRBD1 (6 bases). V lost 3 bases, J lost 6 bases, and 12 bases lay in between. The CDR3 is 14 amino acids. Germline CDR1 and CDR2: LNHDA and SQIVND (reference sequence). The CDR3 DNA follows: TGTGCCAGTAGTATGGGGCAGGGGTTCAATGAGCAGTTCTTC. Translated, it gives CASSMGQGFNEQFF.

The chain couples TRBV5-1 to TRBJ1-2; 7 bases match TRBD1. Germline loops: CDR1 SGHRS, CDR2 YFSETQ. V lost 1 base and J lost 5; bases outside the gene matches: 5. CDR3 length: 14 residues. CDR3 in DNA: TGCGCCAGCAGCTTGAGTGACAGGGATTATGGCTACACCTTC. This translates into CASSLSDRDYGYTF.

V and J are TRBV7-2 and TRBJ1-3; D remains unclear. The CDR3 has 13 amino acids. Trimming shortened V by 7 bases and J by 0 bases, and 7 bases separated the two germline ends. Germline V gives CDR1 SGHTA, CDR2 FQGNSA. The CDR3 loop is CASTISSGNTIYF. The CDR3 coding sequence is TGTGCCAGCACCATTTCCTCTGGAAACACCATATATTTT.

V gene TRBV13 combines with J gene TRBJ2-7, with 8 bases identical to TRBD2. Germline CDR1 and CDR2: PRHDT and FYEKMQ (reference sequence). With 3 bases clipped from V and 6 bases from J, the junction kept 13 bases outside the gene matches. The CDR3 runs 16 residues. The CDR3 reads CASSFLQPGGQSEQYF. The CDR3 DNA reads as TGTGCCAGCAGCTTTTTACAACCGGGGGGGCAATCCGAGCAGTACTTC.